Below, 32 T cell receptor beta chains from the same sample are listed, as sequenced in a study of cytotoxic CD8 clonotypes in ibrutinib-treated CLL. Using immunoSEQ multiplex PCR, the repertoire was profiled, and TCRdb retains in-frame clones only, with some absent. The table includes fewer than 50,000 clones, 65% detected once. Material: PBMCs, obtained after 24 months of ibrutinib treatment. The origin of the receptors is a human donor with chronic lymphocytic leukemia.

The V and J genes are TRBV21-1 and TRBJ1-3. TRBV21-1 represents a pseudogene. CDR3 length: 15 residues. The CDR3 nucleotides read TGTGCCAGCAGCACCCCGGGAGGGAAGGAGAACACCATATATTTT. Protein sequence: CASSTPGGKENTIYF.

In this sample, this clone turned up once. The V and J genes are TRBV2 and TRBJ1-4; 8 nucleotides line up with TRBD1. Germline CDR1 is SNHLY and CDR2 is FYNNEI. The CDR3 runs 15 residues. J gave up 8 bases and V 4 bases, and 9 bases lay outside the gene matches. The CDR3 coding sequence is TGTGCCAGCAGTGTTAGGACAGGGTATGGCGAAAAACTGTTTTTT. It translates to CASSVRTGYGEKLFF.

In its sample, this clone was seen once. The chain uses TRBV13 and TRBJ1-5, with TRBD1 as a possible D gene (6 bases). The CDR3 has 15 residues. V was shortened by 0 bases and J by 6 bases, with 12 bases between the two germline ends. In germline, CDR1 is PRHDT, CDR2 FYEKMQ (reference sequence). Here the CDR3 DNA reads TGTGCCAGCAGCTTAGGCCGGGGGCAAGGTCAGCCCCAGCATTTT. This codes for CASSLGRGQGQPQHF.

The chain uses TRBV28 and TRBJ2-7; TRBD1 might be the D (5 bases). Looked up from germline, CDR1 is MDHEN and CDR2 is SYDVKM. Trimming stripped 6 bases from V and 4 bases from J, with 7 bases between. CDR3 length: 11 residues. The CDR3 here is CASSDRYEQYF. The CDR3 DNA is TGTGCCAGCAGCGACAGATACGAGCAGTACTTC.

This clone was found many times. This chain links TRBV18 with TRBJ1-4, with D uncertain. Trimming left V 3 bases short and J 3 bases short, with 5 bases between. Germline-derived CDR1 and CDR2 are KGHSH and LQKENI. The CDR3 sequence is 13 residues long. The CDR3 spells CASSPRSNEKLFF. The CDR3 nucleotides are TGTGCCAGCTCACCTAGATCTAATGAAAAACTGTTTTTT.

This chain connects TRBV7-2 to TRBJ2-3, with D possibly matching TRBD2 (7 bases). This CDR3 is 15 amino acids long. Trimming stripped 5 bases from V and 1 base from J, with 13 bases between. The germline V gene encodes CDR1 SGHTA and CDR2 FQGNSA. CDR3 amino acids: CASSARGRGTDTQYF. The CDR3 coding sequence is TGTGCCAGCAGCGCAAGGGGGAGGGGCACAGATACGCAGTATTTT.

This clone was seen a few times. This rearrangement joins TRBV29-1 to TRBJ2-3, with D perhaps TRBD1 (5 bases). Germline V gene lookup returns CDR1 SQVTM and CDR2 ANQGSEA. The CDR3 has 12 residues. V lost 7 bases and J 2 bases, leaving 10 bases between the germline ends. The CDR3 loop is CSADTHTDTQYF. DNA of the CDR3: TGCAGCGCGGACACGCACACAGATACGCAGTATTTT.

The chain combines TRBV7-9 with TRBJ2-3, with D possibly being TRBD1 (5 bases). Germline lookup yields CDR1 SEHNR and CDR2 FQNEAQ (reference sequence). CDR3 length: 13 amino acids. Trimming cost V 7 bases and J 3 bases, with 11 bases left between them. The CDR3 DNA sequence: TGTGCCAGCAACACCCAGGGAACAGATACGCAGTATTTT. This sequence encodes CASNTQGTDTQYF.

The chain links TRBV4-2 to TRBJ2-2; 8 bases line up with TRBD1. The germline V gene has CDR1 LGHNA and CDR2 YNFKEQ. The ends lost 0 bases at V and 4 bases at J; junction bases unmatched: 10. The CDR3 extends over 18 amino acids. DNA of the CDR3: TGTGCCAGCAGCCAAGACATCCTACAGGGGGTGGGCACCGGGGAGCTGTTTTTT. Amino acids: CASSQDILQGVGTGELFF.

The table lists this clone with a few counts. The chain employs TRBV4-2 and TRBJ2-5; the match to TRBD2 covers 8 bases. This CDR3 region has 17 residues. Germline V gives CDR1 LGHNA, CDR2 YNFKEQ. V shed 1 base, J shed 5 bases, and the junction held 12 bases outside the gene matches. The CDR3, as DNA: TGTGCCAGCAGCCAAGTTTCTCCGGGGGGGCCCGGGGAGACCCAGTACTTC. Translation gives CASSQVSPGGPGETQYF.

This clone occurred a few times. The rearrangement links TRBV30 to TRBJ2-1; possible D gene TRBD1, 6 bases. Trimming stripped 2 bases from V and 5 bases from J, with 16 bases between. This CDR3 has 15 residues. Germline V CDR1 and CDR2: GTSNPN, SVGIG (reference sequence). The CDR3 loop reads CAWSLGARGNNEQFF. The CDR3 DNA reads as TGTGCCTGGAGTTTGGGGGCCAGGGGAAACAATGAGCAGTTCTTC.

The chain uses TRBV30 and TRBJ2-3, with a possible D match to TRBD1 (5 bases). This CDR3 contains 12 residues. Looked up from germline, CDR1 is GTSNPN and CDR2 is SVGIG (reference sequence). The CDR3 spells CATRESTDTQYF. DNA for the CDR3: TGTGCTACCAGGGAAAGCACAGATACGCAGTATTTT. Supplemented by reference TRBV30 and TRBJ2-3, the full variable domain reads SQTIHQWPATLVQPVGSPLSLECTVEGTSNPNLYWYRQAAGRGLQLLFYSVGIGQISSEVPQNLSASRPQDRQFILSSKKLLLSDSGFYLCATRESTDTQYFGPGTRLTVL.

The rearrangement links TRBV10-3 to TRBJ1-2; D is possibly TRBD1 (5 bases). Germline-derived CDR1 and CDR2 are ENHRY and SYGVKD. This CDR3 is built from 11 residues. The V end was cut by 2 bases, the J end by 7 bases, with 5 bases between. As DNA, the CDR3 is TGTGCCATCAGTGAGGGGGCTGGCTACACCTTC. Translation: CAISEGAGYTF.

This clone was detected a few times. J is TRBJ2-1 and V is TRBV4-1, with a weak D call TRBD2 (5 bases). Germline CDR1 reads MGHRA; CDR2 reads YSYEKL. There are 16 residues in the CDR3. V was cut by 2 bases and J by 7 bases, with 18 bases left in between. The CDR3 loop is CASSQSGNPALNEQFF. DNA of the CDR3: TGCGCCAGCAGCCAATCCGGGAACCCGGCTCTTAATGAGCAGTTCTTC.

The chain links TRBV5-6 to TRBJ1-1; D gene ambiguous. The germline V and J ends were trimmed by 0 bases and 5 bases, with 2 bases remaining between them. Germline CDR1 is SGHDT and CDR2 is YYEEEE. The CDR3 has 11 amino acids. The CDR3 protein is CASSLGTEAFF. CDR3 sequence (DNA): TGTGCCAGCAGCTTGGGGACTGAAGCTTTCTTT.

The chain uses TRBV6-1 and TRBJ1-6, with D unclear. The CDR3 loop spans 14 amino acids. CDR1 and CDR2 from the germline V gene are MNHNS and SASEGT. Trimming stripped 8 bases from V and 0 bases from J, with 8 bases between. The CDR3 DNA reads as TGTGCCAGCTTAACCAGCTCCTATAATTCACCCCTCCACTTT. It encodes CASLTSSYNSPLHF.

The rearrangement joins TRBV2 to TRBJ2-3; 14 nucleotides agree with TRBD2. The CDR3 covers 17 residues. V lost 5 bases and J lost 2; bases outside the gene matches: 6. CDR1 SNHLY and CDR2 FYNNEI come from the germline V gene. CDR3 amino acids: CASSPGLAGVNTDTQYF. The CDR3 DNA is TGTGCCAGCAGTCCGGGACTAGCGGGAGTAAACACAGATACGCAGTATTTT.

The chain links TRBV6-5 to TRBJ2-1, with 7 bases that match TRBD2. Looked up from germline, CDR1 is MNHEY and CDR2 is SVGAGI. Trimming took 2 bases from V and 5 from J; bases not matched to a gene: 6. This CDR3 has 15 amino acids. The CDR3 loop reads CASSYRGVQNNEQFF. In DNA form, the CDR3 reads TGTGCCAGCAGTTACCGGGGGGTACAAAACAATGAGCAGTTCTTC.

This clone was seen a handful of times. The chain joins TRBV18 to TRBJ1-1; no definite D call. Germline V lookup: CDR1 KGHSH, CDR2 LQKENI. This CDR3 is 12 amino acids long. Trimming pared 8 bases from V and 7 bases from J, leaving 14 bases between. The DNA for the CDR3 is TGTGCCAGCACCTCGAGTAGACTTGAAGCTTTCTTT. Encoded protein: CASTSSRLEAFF. Supplemented by reference TRBV18 and TRBJ1-1, the full variable domain reads NAGVMQNPRHLVRRRGQEARLRCSPMKGHSHVYWYRQLPEEGLKFMVYLQKENIIDESGMPKERFSAEFPKEGPSILRIQQVVRGDSAAYFCASTSSRLEAFFGQGTRLTVV.

The chain employs TRBV5-6 and TRBJ2-7, with D possibly matching TRBD1 (6 bases). The ends were cut back, 4 bases at V and 3 bases at J, with 11 bases in the middle. Germline values: CDR1 SGHDT, CDR2 YYEEEE. CDR3 length equals 13 residues. In DNA form, the CDR3 reads TGTGCCAGCAGCCGGGGACAACTCTACGAGCAGTACTTC. Protein sequence: CASSRGQLYEQYF.

The chain carries TRBV27 and TRBJ1-1; D is unclear. CDR3 length: 13 amino acids. Trimming left V 5 bases short and J 8 bases short, with 15 bases between. Germline values: CDR1 MNHEY, CDR2 SMNVEV (reference sequence). The CDR3 loop reads CASSTHPPTEAFF. CDR3 DNA: TGTGCCAGCAGTACTCACCCACCCACGGAAGCTTTCTTT.

The rearrangement joins TRBV10-3 to TRBJ1-2; perhaps TRBD1 as D (5 bases). The V and J ends lost 3 bases and 4 bases respectively, with 12 bases between them. Germline loops: CDR1 ENHRY, CDR2 SYGVKD. The CDR3 contains 14 residues. As DNA, the CDR3 is TGTGCCATCAGTGATCGGGGCTGGGGCTATGGCTACACCTTC. Its translation: CAISDRGWGYGYTF.

The chain joins TRBV9 to TRBJ2-1; either TRBD1 or TRBD2 may fit D (6 bases each). The germline V and J ends were trimmed by 6 bases and 9 bases, with 16 bases remaining between them. The germline V gene has CDR1 SGDLS and CDR2 YYNGEE. CDR3 length: 13 residues. DNA for the CDR3: TGTGCCAGCACCATAGGGGGGACTGGTGAGCAGTTCTTC. It codes for CASTIGGTGEQFF.

This sequence joins TRBV5-4 and TRBJ2-3, with D maybe TRBD2 (6 bases). The CDR3 sequence is 15 residues long. Germline values: CDR1 SGHNT, CDR2 YYREEE (reference sequence). Trimming cost V 4 bases and J 0 bases, with 12 bases left between them. CDR3 coding DNA: TGTGCCAGCAGCCCCTCTGGGGGGAGCACAGATACGCAGTATTTT. Translating gives CASSPSGGSTDTQYF.

The chain uses TRBV30 and TRBJ2-1; D uncertain. The V end lost 1 base, the J end lost 0 bases, and 7 bases lay between the germline ends. Germline V gene sequence: CDR1 GTSNPN, CDR2 SVGIG (reference sequence). The CDR3 spans 14 residues. The CDR3 region is CAWSDGSSYNEQFF. In nucleotides, the CDR3 is TGTGCCTGGAGTGATGGATCCTCCTACAATGAGCAGTTCTTC.

J is TRBJ1-4 and V is TRBV7-9; 8 nucleotides line up with TRBD1. The CDR3 runs 15 residues. CDR1 and CDR2 from the germline V gene are SEHNR and FQNEAQ (reference sequence). V shed 7 bases, J shed 7 bases, and the junction held 11 bases outside the gene matches. The CDR3 region is CASMLGQGVSEKLFF. The DNA of the CDR3 is TGTGCCAGCATGCTAGGACAGGGAGTTTCTGAAAAACTGTTTTTT.

This chain uses TRBV4-2 with TRBJ2-1; D perhaps matches TRBD2 (6 bases). In germline, CDR1 is LGHNA, CDR2 YNFKEQ. The CDR3 is 18 amino acids. Between the trimmed V and J ends, which lost 3 bases and 7 bases, there was a span of 25 bases. CDR3 DNA: TGTGCCAGCAGCCAGTGGGGAACCCGGGACGCCCGGGGGAATGAGCAGTTCTTC. It specifies CASSQWGTRDARGNEQFF.

The chain uses TRBV7-9 and TRBJ2-2; 7 bases align to TRBD1. The V segment lost 1 base and the J segment 4 bases; nucleotides outside the gene matches: 3. The CDR3 extends over 15 amino acids. Per germline, CDR1 SEHNR and CDR2 FQNEAQ (reference sequence). CDR3: CASSLGQGVTGELFF. For the CDR3, the DNA is TGTGCCAGCAGCTTAGGGCAGGGGGTCACCGGGGAGCTGTTTTTT.

The chain joins TRBV23-1 to TRBJ2-5; the D is unclear. TRBV23-1 is classed as an ORF, of uncertain function. Trimming removed 11 bases from V and 5 bases from J, with 6 bases in between. There are 9 residues in the CDR3. The CDR3 here is CAHKETQYF. CDR3 nucleotides: TGCGCCCACAAGGAGACCCAGTACTTC.

This clone was seen a handful of times. The rearrangement joins TRBV7-3 to TRBJ2-1; TRBD2 agrees at 8 bases. The CDR3 extends over 15 amino acids. Germline trimming cut 0 bases from V and 3 bases from J; bases unmatched to any gene: 1. CDR1 is SGHTA, CDR2 FQGTGA, per germline. The CDR3 here is CASSLTSGVYNEQFF. The CDR3 nucleotides are TGTGCCAGCAGCTTAACTAGCGGGGTCTACAATGAGCAGTTCTTC.

This chain uses TRBV6-5 with TRBJ1-5, with 7 bases aligning to TRBD1. The CDR3 extends over 16 amino acids. CDR1 MNHEY and CDR2 SVGAGI come from the germline V gene. The V gene end was trimmed by 1 base and the J gene end by 2 bases; junction bases not matched to a gene: 5. DNA for the CDR3: TGTGCCAGCAGTTACTACAGGGGTGACGGCAATCAGCCCCAGCATTTT. It is translated as CASSYYRGDGNQPQHF.

This sequence joins TRBV6-1 and TRBJ2-7; 9 bases agree with TRBD1. Trimming removed 2 bases from V and 4 bases from J; junction bases left unmatched: 3. Germline lookup yields CDR1 MNHNS and CDR2 SASEGT. The CDR3 totals 14 residues. The CDR3 DNA sequence: TGTGCCAGCAGTGAATACAGGGGGCCTTACGAGCAGTACTTC. This codes for CASSEYRGPYEQYF.